These 29 T cell receptor beta chains came from one sample sequenced in a study of Tregs in tolerant kidney transplant recipients. Mixed chimerism was transient after nonmyeloablative marrow transplants from related graft donors. Using immunoSEQ multiplex PCR, the repertoire was profiled, and TCRdb retains in-frame clones only, with some absent. The table lists under 30,000 clones. The sequencing here drew on CD4+ T cells from blood (PBMCs), taken 6 months after the transplant. The receptor set was obtained from a human patient who received a combined kidney and bone marrow transplant. A share of the T cells may be of graft donor origin.

For this clone: The DNA ends 3 residues before the CDR3 does, and the rest of the CDR3 is filled in from the germline J gene. This sequence joins TRBV29-1 and TRBJ2-3; 11 nucleotides match TRBD2. Per the germline V gene, CDR1 is SQVTM and CDR2 is ANQGSEA. V dropped 3 bases and J dropped 4; count of bases not matched to a gene: 6. This CDR3 has 15 residues. CDR3: CSVDQLAGDPDTQYF. The sequenced CDR3 bases are TGCAGCGTTGACCAACTAGCGGGGGACCCAGATACG.

Worth noting for this clone: The read ends 3 residues shy of where the CDR3 ends; the end is completed using the germline J gene. The chain combines TRBV18 with TRBJ2-1, with 13 bases lining up with TRBD2. Germline V gene sequence: CDR1 KGHSH, CDR2 LQKENI. The V and J ends lost 3 bases and 3 bases, in that order; junction bases with no gene match: 5. The CDR3 has 17 amino acids. The sequenced CDR3 bases are TGTGCCAGCTCACCCCGGGGACTAGCGGGATACTACAATGAG. Translating gives CASSPRGLAGYYNE. The full CDR3 reads CASSPRGLAGYYNEQFF.

A note on this clone: Coverage ceases 3 residues before the CDR3 finishes, and the germline J gene fills in the end. The rearrangement links TRBV20-1 to TRBJ1-6; TRBD1 is a possible D gene (5 bases). The CDR3 extends over 13 amino acids. Germline lookup yields CDR1 DFQATT and CDR2 SNEGSKA (reference sequence). V dropped 6 bases and J dropped 9 bases, with 15 bases sitting between them. The CDR3 loop is CSAPGGIGSPLHF. CDR3 DNA (partial): TGCAGTGCCCCTGGGGGGATTGGTTCACCC.

As to this clone: The read ends 3 residues shy of where the CDR3 ends; the end is completed using the germline J gene. This chain uses TRBV18 with TRBJ1-3, with a tentative D call TRBD1 (5 bases). Trimming removed 3 bases from V and 0 bases from J, with 9 bases in between. Per the germline V gene, CDR1 is KGHSH and CDR2 is LQKENI. This CDR3 is built from 15 residues. The CDR3: CASSPGPSSGNTIYF. The DNA read from the CDR3 is TGTGCCAGCTCACCGGGGCCGAGCTCTGGAAACACC.

For this clone: The read gets to within 3 residues of the CDR3 end, and the germline J gene fills in the rest. This rearrangement joins TRBV7-6 to TRBJ2-2; D is perhaps TRBD1 (5 bases). V lost 4 bases and J 5 bases, leaving 17 bases between the germline ends. The germline V gene has CDR1 SGHVS and CDR2 FNYEAQ. CDR3 length: 16 amino acids. The part of the CDR3 DNA that was read is TGTGCCAGCAGCTCCCTAAAGGGGCATCGGACCGGGGAG. Amino acid sequence: CASSSLKGHRTGE. The whole CDR3 protein reads CASSSLKGHRTGELFF.

Comment on this clone: The read terminates 3 residues before the CDR3 end, so the remaining end is supplied by the germline J gene. The chain recombines TRBV7-9 with TRBJ1-3; no clear D gene. The V gene lost 6 bases and the J gene lost 3 bases, with 12 bases spanning the gap. CDR3 size: 14 residues. Germline lookup yields CDR1 SEHNR and CDR2 FQNEAQ (reference sequence). The sequenced part of the CDR3 DNA is TGTGCCAGCAGGCCTCCGGGGAATGGAAACACC. Translation gives CASRPPGNGNT. The whole CDR3 region reads CASRPPGNGNTIYF.

Of note for this clone: With the read ending 3 residues before the CDR3 end, the germline J gene is used to fill in that end. The chain combines TRBV20-1 with TRBJ2-7, with 7 bases aligning to TRBD2. This CDR3 contains 13 residues. V dropped 6 bases and J dropped 6; count of bases not matched to a gene: 11. Germline V CDR1 and CDR2: DFQATT, SNEGSKA (reference sequence). CDR3 DNA, as far as it was read: TGCAGTGCCGCGGGACTACAGACCTCCGAG. Protein product: CSAAGLQTSE. The whole CDR3 is CSAAGLQTSEQYF.

Comments on this clone: The CDR3 extends 3 residues past the end of the read, so its final part is completed from the germline J gene. The J gene is TRBJ2-1, the V gene TRBV5-1, with 9 bases that match TRBD2. J lost 6 bases, V lost 0 bases, and 4 bases had no gene match. The CDR3 covers 15 residues. The germline V gene has CDR1 SGHRS and CDR2 YFSETQ. Here the CDR3 reads CASSLASGALNEQFF. CDR3 bases read: TGCGCCAGCAGCTTGGCTAGCGGGGCCCTCAATGAG. The full variable domain, completed using reference TRBV5-1 and TRBJ2-1, is KAGVTQTPRYLIKTRGQQVTLSCSPISGHRSVSWYQQTPGQGLQFLFEYFSETQRNKGNFPGRFSGRQFSNSRSEMNVSTLELGDSALYLCASSLASGALNEQFFGPGTRLTVL.

A note on this clone: The DNA ends 3 residues before the CDR3 does, and the rest of the CDR3 is filled in from the germline J gene. The gene calls are TRBV5-1 and TRBJ2-2; unclear D gene. Germline V lookup: CDR1 SGHRS, CDR2 YFSETQ. Between the trimmed V and J ends, which lost 0 bases and 5 bases, there was a span of 11 bases. The CDR3 totals 15 residues. The chain's CDR3 is CASSLVGLGTGELFF. Partial CDR3 DNA: TGCGCCAGCAGCTTGGTAGGTCTAGGAACCGGGGAG. The variable domain in full, completed from reference TRBV5-1 and TRBJ2-2, reads KAGVTQTPRYLIKTRGQQVTLSCSPISGHRSVSWYQQTPGQGLQFLFEYFSETQRNKGNFPGRFSGRQFSNSRSEMNVSTLELGDSALYLCASSLVGLGTGELFFGEGSRLTVL.

Comment on this clone: With the read ending 3 residues before the CDR3 end, the germline J gene is used to fill in that end. The chain links TRBV29-1 to TRBJ1-1; weak D call: TRBD1 (5 bases). Trimming took off 6 bases at V and 6 bases at J, with 11 bases between the two ends. Germline CDR1 is SQVTM and CDR2 is ANQGSEA. The CDR3 is 11 residues long. CDR3 protein: CSVSRGAEAFF. The sequenced CDR3 bases are TGCAGCGTCTCACGGGGGGCTGAA.

CDR3 protein: CASSLGSENEKLFF. CDR3 bases read: TGTGCCAGCAGCTTAGGTTCAGAAAATGAAAAA. The chain joins TRBV7-8 to TRBJ1-4; no clear D. Coverage ceases 3 residues before the CDR3 finishes, and the germline J gene fills in the end. V was trimmed by 1 base and J by 5 bases, leaving 8 bases between them. CDR1 and CDR2 from the germline V gene are SGHVS and FQNEAQ. CDR3 size: 14 residues. The variable domain in full, with the rest retrieved from reference TRBV7-8 and TRBJ1-4, is GAGVSQSPRYKVAKRGQDVALRCDPISGHVSLFWYQQALGQGPEFLTYFQNEAQLDKSGLPSDRFFAERPEGSVSTLKIQRTQQEDSAVYLCASSLGSENEKLFFGSGTQLSVL.

In regard to this clone: From the germline J gene comes the end of the CDR3, since the read stops 3 residues before it. The rearrangement joins TRBV10-3 to TRBJ2-3, with D unclear. Trimming left V 3 bases short and J 4 bases short, with 17 bases between. CDR3 length equals 16 residues. Germline values: CDR1 ENHRY, CDR2 SYGVKD. This CDR3 is CAISDRHHSGPDTQYF. Incomplete CDR3 DNA: TGTGCCATCAGTGACCGACACCACTCAGGCCCAGATACG.

Its frequency marks this clone as medium-sized. From the germline J gene comes the end of the CDR3, since the read stops 3 residues before it. J is TRBJ1-3 and V is TRBV7-8; TRBD1 aligns across 7 bases. Trimming removed 4 bases from V and 7 bases from J; junction bases left unmatched: 10. Germline assignment: CDR1 SGHVS and CDR2 FQNEAQ. This CDR3 comprises 15 residues. The chain's CDR3 is CASSSRGTVGNTIYF. CDR3 DNA, as far as it was read: TGTGCCAGCAGCTCACGAGGGACAGTAGGGAACACC.

Remarks on this clone: The observed sequence ends 3 residues before the CDR3 terminus, with the missing tail filled in from the germline J gene. The V call is TRBV18, the J call TRBJ2-7; the match to TRBD1 covers 8 bases. Germline CDR1 is KGHSH and CDR2 is LQKENI. The CDR3 totals 14 residues. Unmatched junction bases numbered 5, after V lost 6 bases and J lost 1 base. The CDR3 bases that were read are TGTGCCAGCTCGTCCGGGACAGGTTCCTACGAG. It translates to CASSSGTGSYE. The entire CDR3 protein is CASSSGTGSYEQYF.

As regards this clone: With the read ending 3 residues before the CDR3 end, the germline J gene is used to fill in that end. The V gene is TRBV4-1, the J gene TRBJ1-6; 12 bases fit TRBD1. V was clipped by 1 base and J by 6 bases; unmatched bases: 7. This CDR3 comprises 18 residues. Germline loops: CDR1 MGHRA, CDR2 YSYEKL. The CDR3 reads CASSQAWGTGGSNSPLHF. The sequenced CDR3 bases are TGCGCCAGCAGCCAAGCCTGGGGGACAGGGGGCTCTAATTCACCC.

Notes on this clone: From the germline J gene comes the end of the CDR3, since the read stops 3 residues before it. The chain uses TRBV10-2 and TRBJ1-6; a possible D gene is TRBD1 (6 bases). Trimming removed 3 bases from V and 3 bases from J, with 15 bases in between. This CDR3 is built from 17 residues. Per germline, CDR1 WSHSY and CDR2 SAAADI. The covered CDR3 bases are TGCGCCAGCAGTGATTTGGACAGACTCGGCTATAATTCACCC. This sequence encodes CASSDLDRLGYNSP. The whole CDR3 is CASSDLDRLGYNSPLHF.

Worth noting for this clone: The read comes to an end 3 residues before the CDR3 does, leaving the germline J gene to fill in the end. This chain links TRBV2 with TRBJ2-3, with D possibly TRBD1 on 6 matching bases. The CDR3 length is 14 residues. Germline V CDR1 and CDR2: SNHLY, FYNNEI. The V and J ends lost 7 bases and 1 base respectively, with 12 bases between them. The CDR3 bases that were read are TGTGCCAGCACCCGCCCAGGGGGCACAGATACG. Its translation is CASTRPGGTDT. The CDR3 reads in full as CASTRPGGTDTQYF.

As for this clone: The observed sequence ends 3 residues before the CDR3 terminus, with the missing tail filled in from the germline J gene. The rearrangement joins TRBV5-1 to TRBJ1-1; unclear D gene. The CDR3 loop spans 13 amino acids. Looked up from germline, CDR1 is SGHRS and CDR2 is YFSETQ. V lost 0 bases and J lost 3, with 6 bases in between. The part of the CDR3 DNA that was read is TGCGCCAGCAGCTTGGAGGCTTACACTGAA. Protein: CASSLEAYTE. The complete CDR3 sequence is CASSLEAYTEAFF. Full variable domain (outside the CDR3, taken from reference TRBV5-1 and TRBJ1-1): KAGVTQTPRYLIKTRGQQVTLSCSPISGHRSVSWYQQTPGQGLQFLFEYFSETQRNKGNFPGRFSGRQFSNSRSEMNVSTLELGDSALYLCASSLEAYTEAFFGQGTRLTVV.

This clone is called medium-sized (0.01 to 0.1%) based on its frequency. The read is 3 residues too short to cover the CDR3 end, so that end is filled in from the germline J gene. The J gene is TRBJ2-7, the V gene TRBV5-5; D uncertain. The CDR3 sequence is 12 residues long. CDR1 is SGHKS and CDR2 is YYEKEE in the germline V gene (reference sequence). The germline V and J ends were trimmed by 0 bases and 6 bases, with 7 bases remaining between them. The sequenced part of the CDR3 DNA is TGTGCCAGCAGCTTGGCTTCCCGCGAG. This encodes CASSLASRE. The complete CDR3 sequence is CASSLASREQYF.

With regard to this clone: The CDR3 goes on 3 residues after the read ends, and that part is filled in from the germline J gene. The V gene is TRBV20-1, the J gene TRBJ2-3; D gene unclear. V was trimmed by 3 bases and J by 6 bases, leaving 10 bases between them. The V gene's germline CDR1 is DFQATT and CDR2 SNEGSKA (reference sequence). The CDR3 runs to 12 residues. Partial CDR3 DNA: TGCAGTGCTAGCCGCTACGGGGATACG. Protein: CSASRYGDT. The whole CDR3 is CSASRYGDTQYF.

Concerning this clone itself: The read finishes 3 residues shy of the CDR3 end, and the germline J gene is used to complete it. V is TRBV18 and J is TRBJ1-1, with D tentatively TRBD1 (5 bases). Between the trimmed V and J ends, which lost 2 bases and 1 base, there was a span of 11 bases. The CDR3 consists of 15 residues. Germline CDR1 and CDR2: KGHSH and LQKENI. The CDR3 region is CASSPYKTENTEAFF. Incomplete CDR3 DNA: TGTGCCAGCTCACCATATAAGACAGAGAACACTGAA.

With regard to this clone: The observed sequence ends 3 residues before the CDR3 terminus, with the missing tail filled in from the germline J gene. V usage is TRBV19 and J usage is TRBJ1-5; D gene uncertain. The CDR3 has 14 residues. The germline V gene encodes CDR1 LNHDA and CDR2 SQIVND (reference sequence). The ends were cut back, 7 bases at V and 0 bases at J, with 10 bases in the middle. The CDR3 spells CASTSVNSNQPQHF. The sequenced part of the CDR3 DNA is TGTGCCAGTACGTCGGTTAATAGCAATCAGCCC.

About this clone: The CDR3 end is not reached by the read, which stops 3 residues before it; the germline J gene fills it in. V gene TRBV4-1 combines with J gene TRBJ2-7, with 9 bases matching TRBD1. Trimming removed 5 bases from V and 3 bases from J; junction bases left unmatched: 8. Germline CDR1 and CDR2: MGHRA and YSYEKL. CDR3 size: 15 residues. CDR3 DNA (partial): TGCGCCAGCAGCAACCCGGGACAGGGTCGCTACGAG. This sequence encodes CASSNPGQGRYE. The entire CDR3 protein reads CASSNPGQGRYEQYF.

Remarks on this clone: The read stops 3 residues short of the end of the CDR3; the missing end is completed from the germline J gene. The chain uses TRBV2 and TRBJ1-1, with a possible D match to TRBD1 (6 bases). CDR3 length equals 17 residues. V was shortened by 6 bases and J by 1 base, with 21 bases between the two germline ends. Germline V gives CDR1 SNHLY, CDR2 FYNNEI. The CDR3 protein is CASRGHLWGTGNTEAFF. CDR3 bases read: TGTGCCAGCAGGGGACACCTCTGGGGGACGGGGAACACTGAA.

A note on this clone: Sequencing ends 3 residues short of the CDR3 end; the germline J gene provides the rest. The gene calls are TRBV7-2 and TRBJ2-5; TRBD2 agrees at 7 bases. CDR3 length equals 14 residues. Per germline, CDR1 SGHTA and CDR2 FQGNSA. Losses at the gene ends were 5 bases for V and 4 bases for J; bases not matched to a gene: 7. CDR3 region: CASSPRGGGETQYF. CDR3 DNA, as far as it was read: TGTGCCAGCAGCCCACGCGGCGGGGGAGAGACC.

A word on this clone: The read terminates 3 residues before the CDR3 end, so the remaining end is supplied by the germline J gene. This sequence joins TRBV20-1 and TRBJ2-7, with D unresolved. The germline V gene encodes CDR1 DFQATT and CDR2 SNEGSKA (reference sequence). The V gene lost 4 bases and the J gene lost 2 bases, with 9 bases spanning the gap. This CDR3 comprises 12 residues. The CDR3 here is CSATWATYEQYF. Incomplete CDR3 DNA: TGCAGTGCTACATGGGCGACCTACGAG.

Note on this clone: The sequence runs out 3 residues before the end of the CDR3; the remainder is reconstructed from the germline J gene. The gene calls are TRBV19 and TRBJ2-2, with D possibly matching TRBD2 (6 bases). V was trimmed by 2 bases and J by 1 base, leaving 11 bases between them. Germline CDR1 is LNHDA and CDR2 is SQIVND (reference sequence). CDR3 length equals 16 residues. The DNA read from the CDR3 is TGTGCCAGTAGTATATGGAGGGCTAAGAACACCGGGGAG. The encoded protein is CASSIWRAKNTGE. The whole CDR3 is CASSIWRAKNTGELFF.

Points on this clone: The read terminates 3 residues ahead of where the CDR3 ends, so the germline J gene completes it. The rearrangement uses TRBV6-2 or TRBV6-3 and TRBJ2-4; D possibly corresponds to TRBD2 (6 bases). Germline V gene lookup returns CDR1 MNHEY and CDR2 SVGEGT. CDR3 length: 13 residues. The ends were cut back, 7 bases at V and 9 bases at J, with 16 bases in the middle. The CDR3 loop is CASTKGPEGIQYF. The CDR3 DNA, read in part, is TGTGCCAGCACAAAGGGGCCGGAGGGCATT.

Points on this clone: Sequencing ends 3 residues short of the CDR3 end; the germline J gene provides the rest. This chain uses TRBV18 with TRBJ1-1; 8 bases fit TRBD1. V gave up 6 bases and J gave up 4 bases; unmatched junction bases: 10. Germline V lookup: CDR1 KGHSH, CDR2 LQKENI. This CDR3 has 15 residues. The covered CDR3 bases are TGTGCCAGCTCGCGATATACAGGGGGAGTCACTGAA. Its translation: CASSRYTGGVTE. The full CDR3 sequence reads CASSRYTGGVTEAFF. The full variable domain, rest sourced from reference TRBV18 and TRBJ1-1, is NAGVMQNPRHLVRRRGQEARLRCSPMKGHSHVYWYRQLPEEGLKFMVYLQKENIIDESGMPKERFSAEFPKEGPSILRIQQVVRGDSAAYFCASSRYTGGVTEAFFGQGTRLTVV.